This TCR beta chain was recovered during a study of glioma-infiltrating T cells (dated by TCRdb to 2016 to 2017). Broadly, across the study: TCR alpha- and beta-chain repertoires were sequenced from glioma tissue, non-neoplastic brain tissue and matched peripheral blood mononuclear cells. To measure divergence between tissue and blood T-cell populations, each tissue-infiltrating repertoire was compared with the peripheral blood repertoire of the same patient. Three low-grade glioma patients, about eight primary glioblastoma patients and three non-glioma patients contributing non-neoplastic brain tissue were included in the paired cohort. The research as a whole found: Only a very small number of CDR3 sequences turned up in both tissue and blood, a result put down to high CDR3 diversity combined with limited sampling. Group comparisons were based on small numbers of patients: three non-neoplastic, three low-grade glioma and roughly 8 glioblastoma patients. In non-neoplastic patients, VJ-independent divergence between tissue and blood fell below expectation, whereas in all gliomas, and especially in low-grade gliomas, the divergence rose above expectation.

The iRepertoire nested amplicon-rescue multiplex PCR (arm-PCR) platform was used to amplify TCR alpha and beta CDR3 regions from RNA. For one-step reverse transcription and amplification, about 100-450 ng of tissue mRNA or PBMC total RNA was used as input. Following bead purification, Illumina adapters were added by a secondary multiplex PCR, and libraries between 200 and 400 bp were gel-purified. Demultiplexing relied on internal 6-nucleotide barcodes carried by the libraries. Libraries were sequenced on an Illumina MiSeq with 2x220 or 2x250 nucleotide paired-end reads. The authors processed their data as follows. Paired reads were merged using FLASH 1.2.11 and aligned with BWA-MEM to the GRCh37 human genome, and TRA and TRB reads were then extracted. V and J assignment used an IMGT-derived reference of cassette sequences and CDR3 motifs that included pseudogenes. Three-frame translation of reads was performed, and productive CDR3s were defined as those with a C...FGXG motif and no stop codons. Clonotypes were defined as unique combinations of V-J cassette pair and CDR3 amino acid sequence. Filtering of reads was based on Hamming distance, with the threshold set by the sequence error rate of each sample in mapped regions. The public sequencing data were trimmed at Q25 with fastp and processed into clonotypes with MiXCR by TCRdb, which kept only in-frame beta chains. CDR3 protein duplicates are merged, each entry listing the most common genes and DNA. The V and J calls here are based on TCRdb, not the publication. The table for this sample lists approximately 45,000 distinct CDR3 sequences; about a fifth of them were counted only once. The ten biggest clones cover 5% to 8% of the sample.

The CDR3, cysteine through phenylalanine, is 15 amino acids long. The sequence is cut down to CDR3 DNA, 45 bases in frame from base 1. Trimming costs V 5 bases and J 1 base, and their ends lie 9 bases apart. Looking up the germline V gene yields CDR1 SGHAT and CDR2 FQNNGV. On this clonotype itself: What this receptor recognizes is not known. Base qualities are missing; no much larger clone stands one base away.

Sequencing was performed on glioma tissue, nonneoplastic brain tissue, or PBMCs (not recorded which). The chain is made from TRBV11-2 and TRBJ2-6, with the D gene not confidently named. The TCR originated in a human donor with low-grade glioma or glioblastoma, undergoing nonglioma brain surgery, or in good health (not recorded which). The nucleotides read TGTGCCAGCAGCCATCGCAGATCTGGGGCCAACGTCCTGACTTTC. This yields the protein CASSHRRSGANVLTF.